This T cell receptor beta chain is from a study of naive and memory T cell subsets. Two oligonucleotides, mixed equimolar, formed the beta constant-region primer covering TRBC1 and TRBC2. Four rounds of PCR amplified the ligated cDNA using nested alpha and beta constant-region primers plus SP2. TCRdb fed the UMI-ligation and nested PCR reads into MiXCR, producing one record per CDR3 protein. The profile shows just over 80,000 distinct CDR3 sequences, about 9.9% of them singletons. This clonotype has at least ten counts. The CDR3 loop spans 11 amino acids. V gave up 4 bases and J gave up 5 bases, with 6 bases separating them. In germline, CDR1 is SGDLS, CDR2 YYNGEE.

The V gene is TRBV9, the J gene TRBJ1-2; D is uncertain. Sample: naive CD8+ T cells from blood. The sequence derives from a human donor in good health. CDR3: CASSSRYGYTF. DNA for the CDR3: TGTGCCAGCAGCTCCAGATATGGCTACACCTTC.